This TCR beta chain comes out of a study of cytomegalovirus exposure and HLA in healthy donors. General study results and limits: Analysis performed later showed TCR beta chains linked to HLA being more clonally expanded than equally common others. Associated with HLA alleles at 0.05 false discovery rate in a later analysis were some 18,000 TCR beta sequences. Analyzed later, most CMV-associated TCR beta chains appeared HLA-restricted.

With 60 Vbeta and 13 Jbeta primers, the PCR was carried out. Sequenced by immunoSEQ multiplex PCR; TCRdb stores in-frame clones only, minus some. The profile shows 200,000 to 300,000 clones, about four fifths of them singletons. Germline CDR1 is SQVTM and CDR2 is ANQGSEA. The CDR3 has 11 residues. V lost 5 bases and J lost 7, with 10 bases in between. A word on this clone: Antigen: not known.

The TCR sequence derives from a woman in her thirties or forties in good health and CMV-seropositive. Source material: PBMCs. The chain uses TRBV29-1 and TRBJ2-3; D remains ambiguous. The CDR3, as DNA: TGCAGCGTTCATCCACAGTATACGCAGTATTTT. This encodes CSVHPQYTQYF.